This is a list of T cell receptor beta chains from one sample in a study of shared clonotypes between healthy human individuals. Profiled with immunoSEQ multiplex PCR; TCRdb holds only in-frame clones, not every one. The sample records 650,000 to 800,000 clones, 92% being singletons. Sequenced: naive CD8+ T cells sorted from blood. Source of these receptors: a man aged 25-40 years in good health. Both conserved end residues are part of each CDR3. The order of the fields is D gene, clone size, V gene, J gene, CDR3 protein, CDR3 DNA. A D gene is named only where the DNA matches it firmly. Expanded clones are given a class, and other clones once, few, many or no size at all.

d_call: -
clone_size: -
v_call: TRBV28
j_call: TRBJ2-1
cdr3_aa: CASSLGHFSYNEQFF
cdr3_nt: TGTGCCAGCTCCCTCGGGCATTTCTCCTACAATGAGCAGTTCTTC

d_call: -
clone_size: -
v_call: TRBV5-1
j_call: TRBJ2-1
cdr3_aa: CASSPRGYNEQFF
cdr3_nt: TGCGCCAGCAGCCCTAGGGGCTACAATGAGCAGTTCTTC

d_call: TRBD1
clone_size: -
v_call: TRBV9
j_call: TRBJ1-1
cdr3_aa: CASSEGQGWAEAFF
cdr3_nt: TGTGCCAGCAGCGAAGGACAGGGATGGGCTGAAGCTTTCTTT

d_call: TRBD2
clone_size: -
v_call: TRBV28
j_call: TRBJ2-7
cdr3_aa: CASSLTRGSPYEQYF
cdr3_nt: TGTGCCAGCAGTTTAACTCGCGGGAGTCCCTACGAGCAGTACTTC

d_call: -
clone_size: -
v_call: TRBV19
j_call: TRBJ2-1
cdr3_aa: CASSSGTLAYNEQFF
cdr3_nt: TGTGCCAGTAGCTCCGGGACCCTAGCCTACAATGAGCAGTTCTTC

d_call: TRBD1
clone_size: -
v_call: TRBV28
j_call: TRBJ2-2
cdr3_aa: CASSPTGEAGELFF
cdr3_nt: TGTGCCAGCAGCCCGACAGGGGAAGCCGGGGAGCTGTTTTTT

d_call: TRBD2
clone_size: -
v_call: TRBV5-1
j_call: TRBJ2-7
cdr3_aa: CASSSGLAGAFPEQYF
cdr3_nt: TGCGCCAGCAGCTCGGGACTAGCGGGAGCCTTTCCCGAGCAGTACTTC

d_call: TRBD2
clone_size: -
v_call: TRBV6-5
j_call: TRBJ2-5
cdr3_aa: CASSPGTSGQETQYF
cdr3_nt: TGTGCCAGCAGTCCCGGGACTAGCGGCCAAGAGACCCAGTACTTC

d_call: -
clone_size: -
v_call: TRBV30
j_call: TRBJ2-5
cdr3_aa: CAWSVEGETQYF
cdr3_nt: TGTGCCTGGAGTGTCGAGGGAGAGACCCAGTACTTC

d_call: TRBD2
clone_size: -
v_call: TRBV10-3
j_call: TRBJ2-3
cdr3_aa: CAISSTSGRDTQYF
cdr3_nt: TGTGCCATCAGTTCGACTAGCGGGAGAGATACGCAGTATTTT

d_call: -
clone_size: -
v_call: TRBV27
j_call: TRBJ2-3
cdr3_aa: CASSLSEMRSLEGFF
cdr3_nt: TGTGCCAGCAGTTTATCGGAAATGAGGTCTCTTGAGGGGTTTTTT

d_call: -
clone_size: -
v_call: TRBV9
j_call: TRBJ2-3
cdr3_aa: CASSVGVADTQYF
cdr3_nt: TGTGCCAGCAGCGTAGGAGTCGCAGATACGCAGTATTTT

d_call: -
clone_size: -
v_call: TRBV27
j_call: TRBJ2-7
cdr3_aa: CASSNPGFSYEQYF
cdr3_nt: TGTGCCAGCAGTAACCCGGGGTTCTCCTACGAGCAGTACTTC

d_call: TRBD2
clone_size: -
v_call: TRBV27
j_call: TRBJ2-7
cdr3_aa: CASSAGRAGAYEQYF
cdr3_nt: TGTGCCAGCAGCGCCGGAAGAGCGGGAGCATACGAGCAGTACTTC

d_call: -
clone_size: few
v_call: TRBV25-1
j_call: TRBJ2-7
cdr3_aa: CASSARLEQYF
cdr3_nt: TGTGCCAGCAGTGCCCGTCTCGAGCAGTACTTC

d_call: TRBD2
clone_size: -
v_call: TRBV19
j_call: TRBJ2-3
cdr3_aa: CASSIKAGAADTQYF
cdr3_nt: TGTGCCAGTAGTATAAAGGCGGGAGCTGCAGATACGCAGTATTTT

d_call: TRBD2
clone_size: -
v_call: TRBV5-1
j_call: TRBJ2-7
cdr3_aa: CASSLAASGRALYEQYF
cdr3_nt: TGCGCCAGCAGCTTGGCCGCTAGCGGGAGGGCCCTCTACGAGCAGTACTTC

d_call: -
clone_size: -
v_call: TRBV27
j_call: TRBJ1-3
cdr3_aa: CASSLFGASGNTIYF
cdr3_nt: TGTGCCAGCAGTTTATTCGGGGCTTCTGGAAACACCATATATTTT

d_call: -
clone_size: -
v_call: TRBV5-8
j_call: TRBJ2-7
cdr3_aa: CASSSRGQGNYEQYF
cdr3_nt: TGTGCCAGCAGCTCCCGGGGTCAGGGCAACTACGAGCAGTACTTC

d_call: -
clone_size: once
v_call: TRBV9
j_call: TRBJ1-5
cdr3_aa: CASSVGGSNQPQHF
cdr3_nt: TGTGCCAGCAGCGTCGGGGGTAGCAATCAGCCCCAGCATTTT

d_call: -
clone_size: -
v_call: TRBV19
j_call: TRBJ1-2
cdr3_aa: CASSGGRGYTF
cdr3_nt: TGTGCCAGTAGTGGGGGTCGTGGCTACACCTTC

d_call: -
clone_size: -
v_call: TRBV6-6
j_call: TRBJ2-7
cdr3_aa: CASSTISGAYEQYF
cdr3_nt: TGTGCCAGCAGCACAATCTCAGGCGCCTACGAGCAGTACTTC

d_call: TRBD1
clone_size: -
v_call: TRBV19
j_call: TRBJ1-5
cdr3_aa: CASRSVSGQGRYSNQPQHF
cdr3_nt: TGTGCCAGTAGATCCGTCTCGGGACAGGGCCGTTATAGCAATCAGCCCCAGCATTTT

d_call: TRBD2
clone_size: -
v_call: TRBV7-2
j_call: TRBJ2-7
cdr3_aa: CASSLGLAGEGEQYF
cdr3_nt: TGTGCCAGCAGCTTAGGGCTAGCGGGAGAGGGAGAGCAGTACTTC

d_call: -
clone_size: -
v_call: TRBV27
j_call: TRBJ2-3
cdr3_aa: CASRFLWTDTDTQYF
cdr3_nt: TGTGCCAGCAGGTTCCTCTGGACTGACACAGATACGCAGTATTTT

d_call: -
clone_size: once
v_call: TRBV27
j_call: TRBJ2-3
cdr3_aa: CASLRSSDSTDTQYF
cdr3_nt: TGTGCCAGCCTCCGGTCTAGCGATAGCACAGATACGCAGTATTTT

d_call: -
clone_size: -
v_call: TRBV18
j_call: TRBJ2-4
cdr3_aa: CASSPRTGRIAKNIQYF
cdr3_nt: TGTGCCAGCTCACCTCGAACAGGAAGAATAGCCAAAAACATTCAGTACTTC

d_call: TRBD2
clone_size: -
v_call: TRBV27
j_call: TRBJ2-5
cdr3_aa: CASSLSPPWGAGARETQYF
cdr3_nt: TGTGCCAGCAGTTTATCCCCCCCCTGGGGAGCGGGGGCGCGTGAGACCCAGTACTTC

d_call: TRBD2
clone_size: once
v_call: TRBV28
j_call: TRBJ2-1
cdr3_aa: CASSLGVAGEEDEQFF
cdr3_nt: TGTGCCAGCAGTTTAGGTGTAGCGGGAGAAGAGGATGAGCAGTTCTTC

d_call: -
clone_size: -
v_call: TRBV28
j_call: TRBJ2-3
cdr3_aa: CASTPRVRADTQYF
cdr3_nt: TGTGCCAGCACCCCCCGGGTGAGAGCAGATACGCAGTATTTT

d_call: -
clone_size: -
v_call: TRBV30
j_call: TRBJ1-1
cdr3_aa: CAWGSDMNTEAFF
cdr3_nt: TGTGCCTGGGGCAGTGACATGAACACTGAAGCTTTCTTT

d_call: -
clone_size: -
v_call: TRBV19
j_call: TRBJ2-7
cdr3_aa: CASSIISPRGYYEQYF
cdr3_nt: TGTGCCAGTAGTATTATCTCACCCCGGGGCTACTACGAGCAGTACTTC

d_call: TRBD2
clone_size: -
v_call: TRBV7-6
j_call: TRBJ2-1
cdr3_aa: CASSLRLAGDNEQFF
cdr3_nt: TGTGCCAGCAGCTTAAGACTAGCGGGCGACAATGAGCAGTTCTTC

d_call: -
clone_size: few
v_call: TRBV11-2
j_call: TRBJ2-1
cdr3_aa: CASSLSGEQFF
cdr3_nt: TGTGCCAGCAGCCTTAGCGGAGAGCAGTTCTTC

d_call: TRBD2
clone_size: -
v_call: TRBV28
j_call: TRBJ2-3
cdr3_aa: CASSRGTSGRSAWDTQYF
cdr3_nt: TGTGCCAGCAGTCGCGGGACTAGCGGGAGAAGTGCGTGGGATACGCAGTATTTT

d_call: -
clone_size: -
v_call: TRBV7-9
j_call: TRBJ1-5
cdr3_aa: CASSFQGGQPQHF
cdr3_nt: TGTGCCAGCAGCTTCCAAGGGGGTCAGCCCCAGCATTTT

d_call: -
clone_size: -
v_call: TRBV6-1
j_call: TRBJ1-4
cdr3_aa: CASSESGSRNEKLFF
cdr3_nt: TGTGCCAGCAGTGAGTCCGGGTCGCGTAATGAAAAACTGTTTTTT

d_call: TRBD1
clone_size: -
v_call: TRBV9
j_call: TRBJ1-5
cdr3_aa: CASSATGDPNQPQHF
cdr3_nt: TGTGCCAGCAGCGCAACAGGGGATCCCAATCAGCCCCAGCATTTT

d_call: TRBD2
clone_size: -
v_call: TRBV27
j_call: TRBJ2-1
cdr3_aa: CASSLDRGGYVSYNEQFF
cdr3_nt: TGTGCCAGCAGTTTAGACCGCGGGGGGTACGTCTCCTACAATGAGCAGTTCTTC

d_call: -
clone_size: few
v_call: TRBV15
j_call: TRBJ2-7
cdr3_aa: CATSRGYEQYF
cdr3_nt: TGTGCCACCAGCAGAGGGTACGAGCAGTACTTC

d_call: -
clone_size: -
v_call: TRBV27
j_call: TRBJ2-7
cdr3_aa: CASSLGRERHEQYF
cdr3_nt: TGTGCCAGCAGTTTGGGTCGGGAGCGCCACGAGCAGTACTTC

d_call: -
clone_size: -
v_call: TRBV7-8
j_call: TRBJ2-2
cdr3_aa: CASSLEVGAPNTGELFF
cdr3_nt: TGTGCCAGCAGCTTAGAAGTTGGGGCACCCAACACCGGGGAGCTGTTTTTT

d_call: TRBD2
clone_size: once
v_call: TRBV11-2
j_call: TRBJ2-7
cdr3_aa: CASSLVSSGGNYEQYF
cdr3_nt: TGTGCCAGCAGCTTGGTGTCTAGCGGGGGGAACTACGAGCAGTACTTC

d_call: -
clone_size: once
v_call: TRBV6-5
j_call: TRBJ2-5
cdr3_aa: CASRKFGEETQYF
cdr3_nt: TGTGCCAGCAGGAAATTCGGGGAAGAGACCCAGTACTTC

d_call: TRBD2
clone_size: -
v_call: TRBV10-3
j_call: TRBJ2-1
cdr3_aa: CAISEVTSGSVNEQFF
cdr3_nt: TGTGCCATCAGTGAGGTGACTAGCGGGAGCGTCAATGAGCAGTTCTTC

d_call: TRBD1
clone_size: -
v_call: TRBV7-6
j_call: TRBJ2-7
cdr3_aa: CASSLAAGGDEQYF
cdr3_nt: TGTGCCAGCAGCTTAGCGGCAGGGGGAGACGAGCAGTACTTC

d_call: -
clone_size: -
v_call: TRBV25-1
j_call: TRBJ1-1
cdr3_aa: CASTSPSGEAFF
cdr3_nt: TGTGCCAGCACCTCCCCCAGCGGGGAAGCTTTCTTT

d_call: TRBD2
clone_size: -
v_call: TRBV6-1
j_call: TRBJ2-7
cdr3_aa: CASSDIPGTSEYEQYF
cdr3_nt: TGTGCCAGCAGTGATATACCCGGGACTAGCGAGTACGAGCAGTACTTC

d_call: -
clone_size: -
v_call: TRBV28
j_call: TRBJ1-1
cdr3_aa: CASSFELGRGNTEAFF
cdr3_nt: TGTGCCAGCAGTTTTGAATTAGGCAGGGGGAACACTGAAGCTTTCTTT

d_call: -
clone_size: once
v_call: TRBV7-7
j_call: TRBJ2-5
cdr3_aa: CASSLGWAAQETQYF
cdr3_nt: TGTGCCAGCAGCTTAGGGTGGGCAGCCCAAGAGACCCAGTACTTC

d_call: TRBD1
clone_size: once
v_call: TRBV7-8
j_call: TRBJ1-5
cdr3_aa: CASGEIQGVNQPQHF
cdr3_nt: TGTGCCAGCGGAGAGATCCAGGGGGTAAATCAGCCCCAGCATTTT

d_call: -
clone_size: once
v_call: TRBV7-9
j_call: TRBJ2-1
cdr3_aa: CASSQGAGGHNEQFF
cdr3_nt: TGTGCCAGCAGCCAGGGGGCGGGAGGGCACAATGAGCAGTTCTTC

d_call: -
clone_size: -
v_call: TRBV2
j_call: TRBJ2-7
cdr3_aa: CASRNRADSGPYEQYF
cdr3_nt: TGTGCCAGCAGGAACAGGGCGGATAGCGGACCCTACGAGCAGTACTTC